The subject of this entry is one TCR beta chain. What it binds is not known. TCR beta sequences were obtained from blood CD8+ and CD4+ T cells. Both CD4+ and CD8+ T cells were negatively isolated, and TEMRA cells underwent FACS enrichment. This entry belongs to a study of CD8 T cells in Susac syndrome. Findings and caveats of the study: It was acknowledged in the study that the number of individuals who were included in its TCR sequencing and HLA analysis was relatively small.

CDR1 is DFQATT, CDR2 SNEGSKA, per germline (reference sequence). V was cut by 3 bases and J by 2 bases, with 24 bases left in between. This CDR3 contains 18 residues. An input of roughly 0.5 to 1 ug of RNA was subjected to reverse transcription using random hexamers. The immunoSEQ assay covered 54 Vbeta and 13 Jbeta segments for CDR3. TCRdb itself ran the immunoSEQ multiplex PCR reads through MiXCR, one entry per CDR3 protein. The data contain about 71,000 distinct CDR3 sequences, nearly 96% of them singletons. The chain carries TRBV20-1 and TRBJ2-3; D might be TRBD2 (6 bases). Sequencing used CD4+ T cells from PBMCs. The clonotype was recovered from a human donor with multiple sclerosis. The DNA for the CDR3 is TGCAGTGCTAGTGTTAGGAGTTACGGCGGGGCTATCACAGATACGCAGTATTTT. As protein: CSASVRSYGGAITDTQYF.